This T cell receptor beta chain was recorded in a study of blood T cell repertoires in COVID-19. As for the study in general: Sources were T cells, B-cell-depleted T cells, or PBMCs; the material itself was cDNA or gDNA.

The J segment lost 4 bases and the V segment lost 1 base, leaving 5 bases of the junction unmatched. The CDR3 consists of 15 residues. Germline assignment: CDR1 LNHDA and CDR2 SQIVND (reference sequence). In the source study's methods: Amplification with reference gene primers provided the estimates of nucleated cell counts. Assay: immunoSEQ multiplex PCR; the TCRdb copy retains only in-frame clones and omits some. The V and J calls and the clone size are those of that table, but D and trimming were determined from the DNA. The table shows about 160,000 clones, with about 88% occurring only once. The clonotype comes from an elderly woman with acute or convalescent COVID-19. Sequencing used peripheral blood. The chain joins TRBV19 to TRBJ2-3, with TRBD2 identical over 7 bases. CDR3 nucleotide sequence: TGTGCCAGTAGTATAGGGGGAGGGATTTCAGATACGCAGTATTTT. Protein product: CASSIGGGISDTQYF.